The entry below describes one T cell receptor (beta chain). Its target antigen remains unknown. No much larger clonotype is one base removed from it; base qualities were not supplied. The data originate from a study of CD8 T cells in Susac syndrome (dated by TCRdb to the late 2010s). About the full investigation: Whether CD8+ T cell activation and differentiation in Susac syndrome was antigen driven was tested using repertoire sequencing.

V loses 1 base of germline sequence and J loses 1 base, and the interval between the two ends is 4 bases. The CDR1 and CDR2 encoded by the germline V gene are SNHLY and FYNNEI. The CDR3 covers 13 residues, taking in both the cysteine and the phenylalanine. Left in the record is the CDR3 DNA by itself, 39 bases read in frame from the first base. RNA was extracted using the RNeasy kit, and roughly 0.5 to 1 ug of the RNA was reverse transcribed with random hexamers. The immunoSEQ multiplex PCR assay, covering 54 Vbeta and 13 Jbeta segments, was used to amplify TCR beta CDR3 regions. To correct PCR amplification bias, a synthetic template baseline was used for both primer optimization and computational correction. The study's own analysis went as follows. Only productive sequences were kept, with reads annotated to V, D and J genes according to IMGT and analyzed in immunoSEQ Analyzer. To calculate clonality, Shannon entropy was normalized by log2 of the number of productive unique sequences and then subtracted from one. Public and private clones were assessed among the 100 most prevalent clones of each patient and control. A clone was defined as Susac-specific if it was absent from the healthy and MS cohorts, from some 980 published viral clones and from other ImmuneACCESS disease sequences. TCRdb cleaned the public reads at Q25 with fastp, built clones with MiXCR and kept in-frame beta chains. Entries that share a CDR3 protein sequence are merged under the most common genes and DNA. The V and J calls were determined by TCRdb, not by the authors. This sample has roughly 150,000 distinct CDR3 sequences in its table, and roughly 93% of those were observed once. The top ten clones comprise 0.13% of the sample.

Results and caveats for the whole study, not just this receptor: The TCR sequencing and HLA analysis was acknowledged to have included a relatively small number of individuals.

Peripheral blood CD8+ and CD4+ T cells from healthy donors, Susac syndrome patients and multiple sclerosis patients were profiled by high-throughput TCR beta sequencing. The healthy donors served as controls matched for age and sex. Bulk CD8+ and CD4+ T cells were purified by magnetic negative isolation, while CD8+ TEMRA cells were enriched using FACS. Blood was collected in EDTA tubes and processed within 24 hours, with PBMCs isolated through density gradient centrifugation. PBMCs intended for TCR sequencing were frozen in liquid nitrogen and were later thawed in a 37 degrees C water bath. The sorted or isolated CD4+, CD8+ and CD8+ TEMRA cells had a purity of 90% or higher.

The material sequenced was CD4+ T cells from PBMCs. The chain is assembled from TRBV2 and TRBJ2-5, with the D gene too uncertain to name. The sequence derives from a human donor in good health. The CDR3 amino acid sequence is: CASSEGLQETQYF. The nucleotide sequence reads TGTGCCAGCAGTGAAGGTCTCCAAGAGACCCAGTACTTC. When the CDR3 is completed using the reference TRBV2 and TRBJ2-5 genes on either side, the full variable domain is EPEVTQTPSHQVTQMGQEVILRCVPISNHLYFYWYRQILGQKVEFLVSFYNNEISEKSEIFDDQFSVERPDGSNFTLKIRSTKLEDSAMYFCASSEGLQETQYFGPGTRLLVL.